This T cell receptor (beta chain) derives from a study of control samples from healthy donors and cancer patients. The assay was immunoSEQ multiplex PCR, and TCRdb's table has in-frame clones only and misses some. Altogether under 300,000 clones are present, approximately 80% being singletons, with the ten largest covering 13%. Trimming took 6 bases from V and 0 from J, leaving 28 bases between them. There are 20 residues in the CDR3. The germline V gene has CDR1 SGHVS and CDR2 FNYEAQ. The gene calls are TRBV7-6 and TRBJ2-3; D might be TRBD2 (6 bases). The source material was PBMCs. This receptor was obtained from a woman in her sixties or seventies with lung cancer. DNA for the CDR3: TGTGCCAGCAGGCGTGGTAGCGGAACAATGCCTCCGACTAGCACAGATACGCAGTATTTT. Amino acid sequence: CASRRGSGTMPPTSTDTQYF.